The 21 T cell receptor beta chains in this list originate from one sample, sequenced in a study of cytomegalovirus exposure and HLA in healthy donors. Primers included in the PCR were 60 Vbeta and 13 Jbeta primers. Sequencing used immunoSEQ multiplex PCR; TCRdb keeps in-frame clones, though not all of them. The table includes 130,000 or so clones, approximately 85% detected once. Sequencing used PBMCs. All receptors come from a young woman in good health and CMV-seropositive.

This clone has just a few counts. The chain couples TRBV6-1 to TRBJ2-7; D may be TRBD1 (6 bases). Trimming cost V 4 bases and J 2 bases, with 18 bases left between them. CDR1 is MNHNS and CDR2 is SASEGT in the germline V gene. This CDR3 is 16 amino acids long. CDR3 DNA: TGTGCCAGCAGTGGCTCACTTGACAGGTTCGCCTACGAGCAGTACTTC. Encoded protein: CASSGSLDRFAYEQYF.

The table lists this clone with a count of one. The CDR3 spells CASRAFANTGELFF. In DNA form, the CDR3 reads TGTGCCAGCAGGGCCTTCGCGAACACCGGGGAGCTGTTTTTT. The rearrangement joins TRBV2 to TRBJ2-2; D is undetermined. The CDR3 sequence is 14 residues long. Germline V lookup: CDR1 SNHLY, CDR2 FYNNEI. V lost 6 bases, J lost 0 bases, and 8 bases lay in between.

This chain connects TRBV30 to TRBJ2-7; 8 bases match TRBD1. Losses at the gene ends were 8 bases for V and 6 bases for J; bases not matched to a gene: 12. Germline V lookup: CDR1 GTSNPN, CDR2 SVGIG (reference sequence). This CDR3 region has 13 residues. The CDR3 here is CASYRGDPGEQYF. CDR3 nucleotide sequence: TGTGCCAGCTACAGGGGGGATCCGGGCGAGCAGTACTTC.

The chain carries TRBV2 and TRBJ1-4; 8 bases align to TRBD1. The V gene's germline CDR1 is SNHLY and CDR2 FYNNEI. This CDR3 region has 15 residues. With 5 bases clipped from V and 8 bases from J, the junction kept 10 bases outside the gene matches. The CDR3 nucleotides are TGTGCCAGCAGTATTCACAGGGGGGAAGGGGAAAAACTGTTTTTT. Protein: CASSIHRGEGEKLFF.

V usage is TRBV7-2 and J usage is TRBJ2-3, with 12 bases fitting TRBD2. Germline V gene lookup returns CDR1 SGHTA and CDR2 FQGNSA. The CDR3 extends over 13 amino acids. V lost 5 bases to trimming and J lost 6 bases; unmatched junction nucleotides: 0. CDR3: CASSGTSGDTQYF. CDR3 bases: TGTGCCAGCAGCGGGACTAGCGGGGATACGCAGTATTTT.

This clone was observed once. The chain recombines TRBV5-1 with TRBJ2-7; TRBD1 is a possible D gene (5 bases). Trimming took off 1 base at V and 6 bases at J, with 14 bases between the two ends. The CDR3 contains 14 residues. Germline CDR1 reads SGHRS; CDR2 reads YFSETQ. The CDR3 DNA reads TGCGCCAGCAGCTTGCTGGGGCAGGAAGGCGAGCAGTACTTC. Protein: CASSLLGQEGEQYF.

The V and J genes are TRBV7-9 and TRBJ1-2; no clear D. Looked up from germline, CDR1 is SEHNR and CDR2 is FQNEAQ (reference sequence). The V end was cut by 3 bases, the J end by 8 bases, with 10 bases between. The CDR3 is 12 residues long. CDR3 in DNA: TGTGCCAGCAGCTTTGAGTTGGGCGGCTACACCTTC. Amino acid sequence: CASSFELGGYTF.

Comment on this clone: An end of the junction does not agree with germline; a read error may underlie this. The sample carries other DNA sequences with the same CDR3. The chain recombines TRBV5-1 with TRBJ2-2, with D possibly matching TRBD2 (5 bases). There are 15 residues in the CDR3. Germline V gene data show CDR1 as SGHRS and CDR2 as YFSETQ. The CDR3, as DNA: TGCGCCAGCAGCTTGAGCCTCTCCCGCACCGGGGAACTGTTTTTT. This translates into CASSLSLSRTGELFF.

This chain joins TRBV7-9 and TRBJ1-1; 8 bases match TRBD1. Germline CDR1 and CDR2: SEHNR and FQNEAQ (reference sequence). The CDR3 runs 13 residues. J gave up 6 bases and V 3 bases, and 3 bases lay outside the gene matches. The CDR3 here is CASSFTTGAEAFF. CDR3 sequence (DNA): TGTGCCAGCAGCTTCACGACAGGGGCTGAAGCTTTCTTT.

The chain uses TRBV6-5 and TRBJ1-1, with a tentative D call TRBD1 (5 bases). V was clipped by 4 bases and J by 12 bases, with 12 bases between them. CDR1 and CDR2 from the germline V gene are MNHEY and SVGAGI. The CDR3 covers 11 residues. The CDR3 DNA sequence: TGTGCCAGCAGTTTTCAGGGTATAACTTTCTTT. The encoded protein is CASSFQGITFF.

The V and J genes are TRBV29-1 and TRBJ1-3; D ambiguous. Deletions cut 4 bases from V and 0 bases from J, with 13 bases between. The CDR3 runs 15 residues. CDR1 SQVTM and CDR2 ANQGSEA come from the germline V gene. CDR3 sequence (DNA): TGCAGCGTTGGGGAGGGAGTTTTCTCTGGAAACACCATATATTTT. Translating gives CSVGEGVFSGNTIYF.

The rearrangement uses TRBV19 and TRBJ2-2; weak D call: TRBD2 (5 bases). Germline V gives CDR1 LNHDA, CDR2 SQIVND (reference sequence). The CDR3 totals 15 residues. Deletions cut 5 bases from V and 1 base from J, with 11 bases between. This CDR3 is CASSSPGRNTGELFF. DNA of the CDR3: TGTGCCAGTAGTTCCCCGGGGAGGAACACCGGGGAGCTGTTTTTT.

The CDR3 loop is CASSPYSTGEEKLFF. In DNA, the CDR3 is TGCGCCAGCAGCCCATACTCGACAGGGGAAGAAAAACTGTTTTTT. The rearrangement uses TRBV5-1 and TRBJ1-4, with 8 bases that match TRBD1. Trimming cost V 4 bases and J 8 bases; bases outside gene matches: 10. CDR1 and CDR2 from the germline V gene are SGHRS and YFSETQ. This CDR3 has 15 amino acids.

The J gene is TRBJ2-1, the V gene TRBV5-1; 9 bases map to TRBD2. The CDR3 sequence is 15 residues long. From germline, CDR1 is SGHRS and CDR2 YFSETQ. J lost 10 bases, V lost 0 bases, and 8 bases had no gene match. CDR3 sequence: CASSLVAGGLGEQFF. DNA of the CDR3: TGCGCCAGCAGCTTGGTTGCGGGGGGGTTAGGAGAGCAGTTCTTC. Supplemented by reference TRBV5-1 and TRBJ2-1, the full variable domain reads KAGVTQTPRYLIKTRGQQVTLSCSPISGHRSVSWYQQTPGQGLQFLFEYFSETQRNKGNFPGRFSGRQFSNSRSEMNVSTLELGDSALYLCASSLVAGGLGEQFFGPGTRLTVL.

CDR3 nucleotides: TGCAGCGTTGGTGAAAGAGAGGCTAACTATGGCTACACCTTC. Residues: CSVGEREANYGYTF. The V and J genes are TRBV29-1 and TRBJ1-2, with D unclear. Trimming stripped 4 bases from V and 0 bases from J, with 12 bases between. This CDR3 has 14 amino acids. The germline V gene has CDR1 SQVTM and CDR2 ANQGSEA.

CDR3 protein: CASSELDRMNTEAFF. CDR3 sequence (DNA): TGCGCCAGCAGTGAGCTTGACAGGATGAACACTGAAGCTTTCTTT. This chain uses TRBV10-2 with TRBJ1-1; perhaps TRBD1 as D (6 bases). Trimming pared 2 bases from V and 0 bases from J, leaving 10 bases between. CDR1 and CDR2 from the germline V gene are WSHSY and SAAADI. This CDR3 is 15 amino acids long.

Worth noting for this clone: The identical CDR3 is also encoded by other nucleotide sequences in the sample. The CDR3: CASSQDLSADYNEQFF. The DNA for the CDR3 is TGCGCCAGCAGCCAAGATCTAAGCGCGGACTACAATGAGCAGTTCTTC. The genes are TRBV4-1 and TRBJ2-1; D is undetermined. The CDR3 totals 16 residues. Per germline, CDR1 MGHRA and CDR2 YSYEKL. The V end lost 0 bases, the J end lost 3 bases, and 12 bases lay between the germline ends.

The rearrangement joins TRBV9 to TRBJ2-5; D may be TRBD1 (6 bases). The CDR3 extends over 16 amino acids. Per germline, CDR1 SGDLS and CDR2 YYNGEE. V was clipped by 4 bases and J by 1 base, with 17 bases between them. This CDR3 is CASSPAPTGLQETQYF. CDR3 nucleotides: TGTGCCAGCAGCCCGGCGCCCACAGGGCTCCAAGAGACCCAGTACTTC.

The V and J genes are TRBV28 and TRBJ1-2; 8 nucleotides align to TRBD1. This CDR3 comprises 15 residues. With V trimmed by 4 bases and J by 4 bases, 8 bases remained unmatched. The germline V gene encodes CDR1 MDHEN and CDR2 SYDVKM. The CDR3 reads CASSSTGALLYGYTF. For the CDR3, the DNA is TGTGCCAGCAGTTCGACAGGGGCTCTCCTCTATGGCTACACCTTC.

CDR3 nucleotides: TGTGCCAGCAGTGAAGGCCCAGGAGGGAGGGGACAAGAGACCCAGTACTTC. Amino acid sequence: CASSEGPGGRGQETQYF. The rearrangement uses TRBV6-1 and TRBJ2-5, with 7 bases that match TRBD2. V dropped 1 base and J dropped 2; count of bases not matched to a gene: 10. The CDR3 is made up of 17 amino acids. CDR1 is MNHNS, CDR2 SASEGT, per germline.

CDR3 nucleotides: TGTGCCAGCAGTCCCCTTCTCACCGGGGAGCTGTTTTTT. Translating it yields CASSPLLTGELFF. This chain links TRBV2 with TRBJ2-2; D remains ambiguous. The CDR3 length is 13 residues. CDR1 and CDR2 from the germline V gene are SNHLY and FYNNEI. V was pared by 5 bases and J by 4 bases, with 8 bases between.